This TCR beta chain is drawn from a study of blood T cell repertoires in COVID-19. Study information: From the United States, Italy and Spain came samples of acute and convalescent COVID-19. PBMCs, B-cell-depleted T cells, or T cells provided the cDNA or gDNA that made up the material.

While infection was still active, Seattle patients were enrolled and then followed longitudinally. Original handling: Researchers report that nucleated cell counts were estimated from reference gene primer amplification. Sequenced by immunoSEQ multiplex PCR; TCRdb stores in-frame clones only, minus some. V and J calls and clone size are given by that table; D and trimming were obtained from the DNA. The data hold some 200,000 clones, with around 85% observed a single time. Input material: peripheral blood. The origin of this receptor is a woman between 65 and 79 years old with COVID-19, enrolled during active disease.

The CDR3 loop reads CASSAGTGGSGNTIYF. In nucleotides, the CDR3 is TGTGCCAGCAGTGCCGGGACAGGGGGATCTGGAAACACCATATATTTT. The chain links TRBV6-4 to TRBJ1-3, with 11 bases identical to TRBD1. Germline V gives CDR1 MRHNA, CDR2 SNTAGT. Trimming took 4 bases from V and 1 from J; bases not matched to a gene: 3. The CDR3 length is 16 residues.